The 12 T cell receptor beta chains below all came from one sample that was sequenced in a study of blood T cell repertoires in COVID-19. Measured with immunoSEQ multiplex PCR; TCRdb has only the in-frame clones, and not every one. The sample has 220,000 or so clones; more than 75% are singletons. The sequencing input was peripheral blood. Receptors originate from a man aged 50-60 years who had recovered from COVID-19.

The chain uses TRBV19 and TRBJ2-6, with TRBD1 identical over 12 bases. The CDR3 is made up of 20 amino acids. Germline V gene lookup returns CDR1 LNHDA and CDR2 SQIVND (reference sequence). Trimming cost V 5 bases and J 2 bases; bases outside gene matches: 13. The CDR3 nucleotides are TGTGCCAGTAGTCCAGATCGGCCGGGACAGGGGGCCGCTGGGGCCAACGTCCTGACTTTC. This codes for CASSPDRPGQGAAGANVLTF.

The chain has TRBV15 and TRBJ2-5, with D unresolved. V dropped 0 bases and J dropped 4 bases, with 3 bases sitting between them. Germline CDR1 reads LNHNV; CDR2 reads YYDKDF (reference sequence). The CDR3 runs 12 residues. The CDR3 loop reads CATSRDRETQYF. CDR3 DNA: TGTGCCACCAGCAGAGATCGAGAGACCCAGTACTTC. Looking up the rest from reference TRBV15 and TRBJ2-5 gives the full variable domain: DAMVIQNPRYQVTQFGKPVTLSCSQTLNHNVMYWYQQKSSQAPKLLFHYYDKDFNNEADTPDNFQSRRPNTSFCFLDIRSPGLGDTAMYLCATSRDRETQYFGPGTRLLVL.

This clone was recorded only once. The chain is built from TRBV2 and TRBJ2-7; 9 nucleotides line up with TRBD2. Germline V gene lookup returns CDR1 SNHLY and CDR2 FYNNEI. Trimming at V came to 3 bases and at J to 5 bases, leaving 5 bases not matched to a gene. This CDR3 region has 14 residues. The CDR3 region is CASSEREGVDEQYF. DNA for the CDR3: TGTGCCAGCAGTGAGCGGGAGGGGGTGGACGAGCAGTACTTC.

This clone was observed once. The chain joins TRBV6-6 to TRBJ1-2, with 8 positions matching TRBD1. There are 15 residues in the CDR3. Trimming cost V 1 base and J 7 bases; bases outside gene matches: 8. Germline V gives CDR1 MNHNY, CDR2 SVGAGI (reference sequence). The DNA of the CDR3 is TGTGCCAGCAGTTACTTGACAGGGGTGGAGTCTGGCTACACCTTC. The encoded protein is CASSYLTGVESGYTF.

This chain uses TRBV4-1 with TRBJ2-7, with unresolved D. The CDR3 is 16 amino acids. With 3 bases removed from V and 6 bases from J, the gap between germline ends came to 21 bases. The germline V gene has CDR1 MGHRA and CDR2 YSYEKL. The CDR3 reads CASSQEFSVLLVEQYF. CDR3 DNA: TGCGCCAGCAGCCAGGAGTTTTCGGTCTTATTGGTCGAGCAGTACTTC.

This clone came up a few times. The chain is built from TRBV6-5 and TRBJ2-7, with D maybe TRBD1 (6 bases). Germline-derived CDR1 and CDR2 are MNHEY and SVGAGI. V gave up 0 bases and J gave up 5 bases, with 14 bases separating them. The CDR3 consists of 15 residues. The CDR3 loop is CASSYSRQGINEQYF. CDR3 nucleotide sequence: TGTGCCAGCAGTTACTCGAGGCAGGGGATCAACGAGCAGTACTTC.

The chain is built from TRBV18 and TRBJ2-1; 11 nucleotides match TRBD2. The ends lost 2 bases at V and 7 bases at J; junction bases unmatched: 7. Germline V CDR1 and CDR2: KGHSH, LQKENI. The CDR3 consists of 16 residues. In DNA, the CDR3 is TGTGCCAGCTCACCAGTCATCAGGACTAGCGGGAATGAGCAGTTCTTC. This codes for CASSPVIRTSGNEQFF.

V is TRBV3-1 (or the pseudogene TRBV3-2) and J is TRBJ2-1; D possibly corresponds to TRBD1 (6 bases). The CDR3 has 16 amino acids. Trimming removed 6 bases from V and 10 bases from J, with 25 bases in between. Germline loops: CDR1 LGHDT, CDR2 YNNKEL (reference sequence). This CDR3 is CASSQQGLLSYREQFF. The CDR3 DNA reads as TGTGCCAGCAGTCAACAGGGCCTCCTGAGTTATAGGGAGCAGTTCTTC.

The V and J genes are TRBV7-9 and TRBJ2-1; the match to TRBD1 covers 12 bases. CDR1 is SEHNR, CDR2 FQNEAQ, per germline (reference sequence). The CDR3 is 15 amino acids. Losses at the gene ends were 4 bases for V and 7 bases for J; bases not matched to a gene: 5. The CDR3 region has the DNA TGTGCCAGCAGCTCGGGACAGGGGGCGTCTAATGAGCAGTTCTTC. As protein: CASSSGQGASNEQFF.

The V call is TRBV28, the J call TRBJ2-5; 12 bases line up with TRBD1. This CDR3 region has 19 residues. The germline V gene encodes CDR1 MDHEN and CDR2 SYDVKM. After removal of 0 bases from V and 2 bases from J, the junction contained 10 bases not matched to a gene. The CDR3 protein is CASSLWPPGTGGLQETQYF. CDR3 bases: TGTGCCAGCAGTTTATGGCCGCCCGGGACAGGGGGCCTGCAAGAGACCCAGTACTTC.

The gene calls are TRBV2 and TRBJ2-5, with D perhaps TRBD2 (7 bases). Germline V gene sequence: CDR1 SNHLY, CDR2 FYNNEI. CDR3 length: 13 amino acids. Trimming shortened V by 6 bases and J by 4 bases, and 12 bases separated the two germline ends. The CDR3 is CASRRGPRETQYF. The CDR3 DNA is TGTGCCAGCAGGCGGGGGCCTCGAGAGACCCAGTACTTC.

The genes are TRBV28 and TRBJ1-6; TRBD1 aligns across 7 bases. There are 15 residues in the CDR3. In germline, CDR1 is MDHEN, CDR2 SYDVKM. V trimming: 5 bases; J trimming: 10 bases; junction bases outside the gene matches: 11. CDR3 amino acids: CASSPRQGSGSPLHF. The CDR3 nucleotides read TGTGCCAGCAGTCCAAGACAGGGCAGCGGCTCACCCCTCCACTTT.